This TCR beta chain stems from a study of blood T cell repertoires in COVID-19. Study-wide background: In each case, the material was cDNA or gDNA derived from T cells, B-cell-depleted T cells, or PBMCs.

The CDR3 totals 14 residues. V trimming: 5 bases; J trimming: 4 bases; junction bases outside the gene matches: 3. Germline V lookup: CDR1 SGHTA, CDR2 FQGTGA. Two consecutive negative NP/OP PCR tests, clearance, or resolved symptoms defined Cohort 3 recovery. As processed by the authors: Quantification of nucleated cells was approximated via reference gene primer amplification. Sequenced by immunoSEQ multiplex PCR; TCRdb stores in-frame clones only, minus some. The DNA gave D and trimming, while V, J and clone size come from that table. Of fewer than 200,000 clones in the sample, less than 85% are singletons; the top ten hold around 4.8%.

Specimen: PBMCs or T cells enriched from blood (not recorded which). This TCR derives from a woman between 45 and 60 years old who had recovered from COVID-19. This chain links TRBV7-3 with TRBJ2-3; 10 nucleotides line up with TRBD1. The CDR3: CASSLGTGADTQYF. CDR3 nucleotide sequence: TGTGCCAGCAGCCTCGGGACAGGGGCAGATACGCAGTATTTT.